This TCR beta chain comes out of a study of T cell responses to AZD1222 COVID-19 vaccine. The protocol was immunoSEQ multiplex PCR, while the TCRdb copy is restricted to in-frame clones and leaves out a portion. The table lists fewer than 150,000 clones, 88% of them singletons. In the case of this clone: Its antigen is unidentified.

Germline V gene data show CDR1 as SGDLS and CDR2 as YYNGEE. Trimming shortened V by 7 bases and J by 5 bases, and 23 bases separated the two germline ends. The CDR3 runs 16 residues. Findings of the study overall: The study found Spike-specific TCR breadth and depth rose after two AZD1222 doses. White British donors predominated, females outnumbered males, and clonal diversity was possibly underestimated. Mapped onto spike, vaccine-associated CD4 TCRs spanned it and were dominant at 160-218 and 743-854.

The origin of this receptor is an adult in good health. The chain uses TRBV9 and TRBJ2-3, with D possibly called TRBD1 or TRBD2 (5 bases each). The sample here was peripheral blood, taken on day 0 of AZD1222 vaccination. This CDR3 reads CASRPPGSATGDTQYF. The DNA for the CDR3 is TGTGCCAGCCGCCCTCCAGGGAGCGCAACAGGAGATACGCAGTATTTT.